One sample yielded the 13 T cell receptor beta chains listed below, sequenced in a study of response to subunit inactivated influenza vaccine. TCRdb itself ran the RT-PCR reads through MiXCR, one entry per CDR3 protein. Here the sample spans about 610,000 distinct CDR3 sequences, 13% to 15% being singletons. The input for sequencing was PBMCs from blood, taken roughly 12 days after vaccination. Receptors originate from a man over 45 who received an inactivated influenza vaccine.

The chain joins TRBV5-1 to TRBJ2-5; TRBD1 might be the D (6 bases). The V end was cut by 4 bases, the J end by 2 bases, with 12 bases between. Germline V lookup: CDR1 SGHRS, CDR2 YFSETQ. The length of the CDR3 is 14 residues. The CDR3 is CASSTGTFQETQYF. DNA for the CDR3: TGCGCCAGCAGCACGGGGACATTTCAAGAGACCCAGTACTTC.

This clonotype came up a few times. The chain is built from TRBV7-6 and TRBJ2-2; D is unresolved. The CDR3 runs 11 residues. Germline loops: CDR1 SGHVS, CDR2 FNYEAQ. Trimming pared 11 bases from V and 2 bases from J, leaving 6 bases between. The CDR3 loop is CAGSNTGELFF. The CDR3 DNA sequence: TGTGCCGGCTCAAACACCGGGGAGCTGTTTTTT.

V and J are TRBV7-2 and TRBJ2-2; 7 bases map to TRBD1. The CDR3 is made up of 13 amino acids. Germline CDR1 reads SGHTA; CDR2 reads FQGNSA. The V and J ends lost 5 bases and 7 bases, in that order; junction bases with no gene match: 4. CDR3 protein: CASSPQGIGELFF. The CDR3 DNA follows: TGTGCCAGCAGCCCACAGGGGATCGGGGAGCTGTTTTTT.

A few counts support this clonotype. This chain uses TRBV10-3 with TRBJ2-7, with TRBD2 identical over 14 bases. Germline CDR1 ENHRY, CDR2 SYGVKD. The V segment lost 3 bases and the J segment 6 bases; nucleotides outside the gene matches: 4. The CDR3 contains 15 residues. The CDR3 is CAISESGTSGSEQYF. CDR3 coding DNA: TGTGCCATCAGTGAATCCGGGACTAGCGGGAGCGAGCAGTACTTC.

In its sample, this clonotype was seen many times. V usage is TRBV4-2 and J usage is TRBJ2-3; 9 nucleotides align to TRBD1. CDR3 length equals 16 residues. CDR1 and CDR2 (germline): LGHNA, YNFKEQ. The trim removed 1 base at V and 3 bases at J, leaving 5 bases unmatched. This chain's CDR3 is CASSQVATGGTDTQYF. The CDR3 bases are TGTGCCAGCAGCCAAGTGGCGACAGGGGGTACAGATACGCAGTATTTT.

The sample holds a few counts of this clonotype. V gene TRBV7-2 combines with J gene TRBJ1-1; possible D gene TRBD1, 5 bases. Trimming shortened V by 2 bases and J by 9 bases, and 13 bases separated the two germline ends. The CDR3 is 13 residues long. CDR1 SGHTA and CDR2 FQGNSA come from the germline V gene. In DNA, the CDR3 is TGTGCCAGCAGCTTAAAAGACAGTGTTCAAGCTTTCTTT. Its protein product is CASSLKDSVQAFF.

The chain uses TRBV6-5 and TRBJ2-1; 7 nucleotides agree with TRBD1. CDR3 size: 17 residues. Germline CDR1 reads MNHEY; CDR2 reads SVGAGI. Trimming at V came to 4 bases and at J to 5 bases, leaving 14 bases not matched to a gene. CDR3 sequence: CASSSPGQLLANNEQFF. CDR3 in DNA: TGTGCCAGCAGTTCGCCGGGACAGCTACTCGCGAACAATGAGCAGTTCTTC.

This clonotype was seen a handful of times. This sequence joins TRBV9 and TRBJ1-2; unclear D gene. The V end was cut by 4 bases, the J end by 6 bases, with 19 bases between. Germline V CDR1 and CDR2: SGDLS, YYNGEE. This CDR3 is built from 15 residues. CDR3 in amino acids: CASSKTGPGIHGYTF. The DNA of the CDR3 is TGTGCCAGCAGCAAAACCGGACCAGGCATACATGGCTACACCTTC.

The chain combines TRBV12-3 or TRBV12-4 with TRBJ2-1; maybe TRBD1 (5 bases). This CDR3 contains 14 residues. Trimming cost V 4 bases and J 7 bases, with 14 bases left between them. CDR3 coding DNA: TGTGCCAGCAGTTCAACCGAGCAGGGAAATGAGCAGTTCTTC. The encoded protein is CASSSTEQGNEQFF.

The rearrangement links TRBV27 to TRBJ2-1, with a possible D match to TRBD1 (6 bases). CDR1 MNHEY and CDR2 SMNVEV come from the germline V gene (reference sequence). V was clipped by 3 bases and J by 6 bases, with 9 bases between them. The CDR3 totals 13 residues. CDR3 nucleotides: TGTGCCAGCAGTTTTCTAGGGGGCAATGAGCAGTTCTTC. Protein: CASSFLGGNEQFF.

The chain carries TRBV20-1 and TRBJ2-7; D is undetermined. Germline CDR1 and CDR2: DFQATT and SNEGSKA (reference sequence). V was clipped by 3 bases and J by 1 base, with 7 bases between them. This CDR3 comprises 12 residues. The CDR3, as DNA: TGCAGTGCTAGGGCCCCGTCCTACGAGCAGTACTTC. Its protein product is CSARAPSYEQYF.

The rearrangement links TRBV11-2 to TRBJ2-7, with 10 bases identical to TRBD2. Germline loops: CDR1 SGHAT, CDR2 FQNNGV. The ends lost 3 bases at V and 0 bases at J; junction bases unmatched: 5. The CDR3 runs to 16 residues. CDR3 sequence reads: CASSFRTSGISYEQYF. The CDR3 coding sequence is TGTGCCAGCAGCTTCCGGACTAGCGGAATCTCCTACGAGCAGTACTTC.

In this sample, this clonotype turned up many times. The chain links TRBV18 to TRBJ2-7; perhaps TRBD1 as D (5 bases). The CDR3 contains 14 residues. V gave up 4 bases and J gave up 0 bases, with 10 bases separating them. Germline V gives CDR1 KGHSH, CDR2 LQKENI. The CDR3 DNA sequence: TGTGCCAGCTCACTCGTGGGGCACTCCTACGAGCAGTACTTC. It yields the protein CASSLVGHSYEQYF. Supplemented by reference TRBV18 and TRBJ2-7, the full variable domain reads NAGVMQNPRHLVRRRGQEARLRCSPMKGHSHVYWYRQLPEEGLKFMVYLQKENIIDESGMPKERFSAEFPKEGPSILRIQQVVRGDSAAYFCASSLVGHSYEQYFGPGTRLTVT.